These 10 T cell receptor beta chains originate from one sample sequenced in a study of shared clonotypes between healthy human individuals. Method: immunoSEQ multiplex PCR; TCRdb's copy keeps in-frame clones and lacks some. The table shows approximately 2.3 million clones, with approximately 95% occurring only once. The sequenced sample consisted of naive CD4+ T cells from PBMCs. Subset: CD45RA+ positively selected. The source is a man aged 18-30 years in good health. Some clones in this sample may be carry-over from other donors' samples.

Notes on this clone: Other nucleotide sequences from this sample produce the same CDR3. The chain carries TRBV5-1 and TRBJ1-1; D remains unclear. There are 14 residues in the CDR3. Germline V gives CDR1 SGHRS, CDR2 YFSETQ. With 0 bases removed from V and 1 base from J, the gap between germline ends came to 7 bases. CDR3 residues: CASSLVSRNTEAFF. The CDR3 nucleotides are TGCGCCAGCAGCTTGGTATCTCGGAACACTGAAGCTTTCTTT.

The chain carries TRBV2 and TRBJ2-7; D may be TRBD1 or TRBD2 (6 bases each). Germline V CDR1 and CDR2: SNHLY, FYNNEI. This CDR3 spans 15 amino acids. The ends were cut back, 4 bases at V and 1 base at J, with 14 bases in the middle. As DNA, the CDR3 is TGTGCCAGCAGTGTAGGGAAGGGGGGTTCCTACGAGCAGTACTTC. Its translation is CASSVGKGGSYEQYF.

Turning to this clone: The sample contains more than one DNA sequence encoding this CDR3. The rearrangement joins TRBV28 to TRBJ1-5, with D hard to call. The CDR3 runs 12 residues. Trimming pared 6 bases from V and 0 bases from J, leaving 3 bases between. Looked up from germline, CDR1 is MDHEN and CDR2 is SYDVKM. CDR3 sequence (DNA): TGTGCCAGCAGAGATAGCAATCAGCCCCAGCATTTT. Protein: CASRDSNQPQHF.

The rearrangement joins TRBV9 to TRBJ2-3; D is possibly TRBD2 (5 bases). This CDR3 region has 12 residues. V lost 3 bases, J lost 6 bases, and 8 bases lay in between. Germline assignment: CDR1 SGDLS and CDR2 YYNGEE. CDR3 protein: CASSGSGDTQYF. Written as DNA, the CDR3 is TGTGCCAGCAGCGGATCGGGGGATACGCAGTATTTT.

J is TRBJ1-3 and V is TRBV5-1, with D possibly matching TRBD1 (5 bases). V dropped 4 bases and J dropped 6 bases, with 20 bases sitting between them. Germline values: CDR1 SGHRS, CDR2 YFSETQ. This CDR3 is built from 16 residues. The CDR3 here is CASSKRPGGASNTIYF. The CDR3 DNA sequence: TGCGCCAGCAGCAAAAGACCCGGGGGAGCCTCAAACACCATATATTTT.

The J gene is TRBJ1-4, the V gene TRBV9; D remains unclear. The V and J ends lost 0 bases and 7 bases respectively, with 7 bases between them. The V gene's germline CDR1 is SGDLS and CDR2 YYNGEE. The CDR3 is made up of 13 amino acids. DNA of the CDR3: TGTGCCAGCAGCGTAGAGAGCGCTGAAAAACTGTTTTTT. Translating it yields CASSVESAEKLFF.

The rearrangement uses TRBV5-1 and TRBJ1-5; possible D gene TRBD1, 6 bases. This CDR3 is built from 15 residues. Trimming left V 1 base short and J 5 bases short, with 13 bases between. Germline CDR1 reads SGHRS; CDR2 reads YFSETQ. CDR3 in amino acids: CASSLISGVDQPQHF. As DNA, the CDR3 is TGCGCCAGCAGCTTGATCTCAGGGGTGGATCAGCCCCAGCATTTT.

The chain links TRBV11-2 to TRBJ2-1; D not certain. The V end was cut by 1 base, the J end by 8 bases, with 24 bases between. The CDR3 spans 18 residues. Germline assignment: CDR1 SGHAT and CDR2 FQNNGV. The CDR3 region has the DNA TGTGCCAGCAGCTTAGTTTCGGGCGCATTCCCTGGAGTCGATGAGCAGTTCTTC. It encodes CASSLVSGAFPGVDEQFF. Variable domain in full (rest from reference TRBV11-2 and TRBJ2-1): EAGVAQSPRYKIIEKRQSVAFWCNPISGHATLYWYQQILGQGPKLLIQFQNNGVVDDSQLPKDRFSAERLKGVDSTLKIQPAKLEDSAVYLCASSLVSGAFPGVDEQFFGPGTRLTVL.

The chain carries TRBV9 and TRBJ2-3, with TRBD1 as a possible D gene (5 bases). The germline V gene encodes CDR1 SGDLS and CDR2 YYNGEE. V was clipped by 5 bases and J by 4 bases, with 17 bases between them. The CDR3 sequence is 15 residues long. CDR3 sequence reads: CASRQTALGPDTQYF. The DNA of the CDR3 is TGTGCCAGCAGACAGACAGCCTTGGGTCCAGATACGCAGTATTTT.

This clone was seen only a few times. This sample includes further DNA sequences coding for the same CDR3. The chain has TRBV5-1 and TRBJ1-1; D is undetermined. The length of the CDR3 is 14 residues. The V end was cut by 0 bases, the J end by 3 bases, with 9 bases between. CDR1 and CDR2 (germline): SGHRS, YFSETQ. CDR3 residues: CASSLASGDTEAFF. The CDR3 DNA sequence: TGCGCCAGCAGCTTGGCTAGTGGGGACACTGAAGCTTTCTTT.